These 22 T cell receptor beta chains came from one sample sequenced in a study of vaccination effects on CD4 cells after COVID-19. With the ViraFEST assay, the study expanded antigen-specific CD4+ T cells using viral peptide pools, then sequenced them. Investigators separated out CD4+ T cells once around eleven days of culture had passed. No antigen has been identified for these receptors. The data were produced by immunoSEQ multiplex PCR, yet TCRdb's version contains in-frame clones alone and is incomplete. The repertoire holds some 20,000 clones, with 70% as singletons. The material was CD4+ T cells from PBMCs cultured with HCoV-229E spike peptides, obtained before COVID-19 vaccination. The receptor source for this set is a human donor who received a COVID-19 vaccine.

The V gene is TRBV6-5, the J gene TRBJ1-3, with 7 bases fitting TRBD1. CDR3 length: 15 amino acids. Germline V gene data show CDR1 as MNHEY and CDR2 as SVGAGI. Trimming at V came to 5 bases and at J to 0 bases, leaving 4 bases not matched to a gene. The CDR3 DNA reads TGTGCCAGCAGTCCGCGGGACAGCTCTGGAAACACCATATATTTT. Protein sequence: CASSPRDSSGNTIYF.

This sequence joins TRBV4-1 and TRBJ1-6, with 8 bases identical to TRBD1. Losses at the gene ends were 3 bases for V and 4 bases for J; bases not matched to a gene: 5. The CDR3 consists of 16 residues. Germline values: CDR1 MGHRA, CDR2 YSYEKL. The CDR3 coding sequence is TGCGCCAGCAGCCAGGGTGGGACAGGTTATAATTCACCCCTCCACTTT. It encodes CASSQGGTGYNSPLHF.

This clone was detected a few times. This chain links TRBV5-1 with TRBJ2-2; TRBD2 is a possible D gene (5 bases). Per germline, CDR1 SGHRS and CDR2 YFSETQ. V was clipped by 5 bases and J by 0 bases, with 11 bases between them. The CDR3 loop spans 15 amino acids. The CDR3: CASRKDGANTGELFF. The CDR3, as DNA: TGCGCCAGCAGAAAAGACGGGGCGAACACCGGGGAGCTGTTTTTT.

The V call is TRBV4-1, the J call TRBJ1-2, with D hard to call. With 4 bases removed from V and 7 bases from J, the gap between germline ends came to 13 bases. The CDR3 runs to 13 residues. Germline values: CDR1 MGHRA, CDR2 YSYEKL. For the CDR3, the DNA is TGCGCCAGCAGCCCGACCTCATGGGGTGGCTACACCTTC. Translating gives CASSPTSWGGYTF.

To note about this clone: The junction departs from germline at one end; a sequencing error may be responsible. The rearrangement joins TRBV10-3 to TRBJ1-2; D remains unclear. CDR3 length: 14 residues. Germline V gene lookup returns CDR1 ENHRY and CDR2 SYGVKD. The CDR3 here is CAISETERNYGYTF. The CDR3 DNA reads as TGTGCTATCAGTGAGACCGAAAGGAACTATGGCTACACCTTC.

The chain has TRBV18 and TRBJ2-2; D gene unclear. Trimming cost V 2 bases and J 2 bases, with 9 bases left between them. Germline CDR1 is KGHSH and CDR2 is LQKENI. The CDR3 sequence is 15 residues long. CDR3 in DNA: TGTGCCAGCTCACCAGACCCAGAAAACACCGGGGAGCTGTTTTTT. Its protein is CASSPDPENTGELFF.

The V call is TRBV15, the J call TRBJ1-1, with D possibly matching TRBD1 (5 bases). The germline V gene encodes CDR1 LNHNV and CDR2 YYDKDF (reference sequence). V was pared by 3 bases and J by 0 bases, with 14 bases between. The CDR3 covers 16 residues. The CDR3 DNA reads TGTGCCACCAGCAGTCCTCAGGGAATGATGAACACTGAAGCTTTCTTT. Protein: CATSSPQGMMNTEAFF.

The gene calls are TRBV2 and TRBJ1-4; unclear D gene. CDR3 length: 14 residues. Germline V gene lookup returns CDR1 SNHLY and CDR2 FYNNEI. With 4 bases removed from V and 0 bases from J, the gap between germline ends came to 6 bases. Here the CDR3 reads CASSAGTTNEKLFF. CDR3 DNA: TGTGCCAGCAGTGCCGGAACAACTAATGAAAAACTGTTTTTT.

The rearrangement joins TRBV4-1 to TRBJ2-5; D remains ambiguous. V lost 4 bases to trimming and J lost 2 bases, with 11 bases between them. Germline CDR1 is MGHRA and CDR2 is YSYEKL. CDR3 length: 14 residues. The chain's CDR3 is CASSPPPSQETQYF. As DNA, the CDR3 is TGCGCCAGCAGCCCGCCCCCCTCTCAAGAGACCCAGTACTTC.

This chain uses TRBV11-2 with TRBJ2-5; 7 bases agree with TRBD1. The CDR3 is 15 amino acids. Germline trimming cut 4 bases from V and 5 bases from J; bases unmatched to any gene: 10. Germline V CDR1 and CDR2: SGHAT, FQNNGV. CDR3 nucleotide sequence: TGTGCCAGCAGCTCGGGACAGAGGCGCGGTGAGACCCAGTACTTC. It is translated as CASSSGQRRGETQYF.

The V call is TRBV6-5, the J call TRBJ1-6; the match to TRBD1 covers 9 bases. The V and J ends lost 5 bases and 8 bases, in that order; junction bases with no gene match: 4. Germline V gives CDR1 MNHEY, CDR2 SVGAGI. The CDR3 has 14 residues. For the CDR3, the DNA is TGTGCCAGCAGTACCCGGGACAGGGATTCACCCCTCCACTTT. Translation: CASSTRDRDSPLHF.

This clone was seen a single time. The chain is built from TRBV29-1 and TRBJ2-5; the match to TRBD2 covers 8 bases. CDR3 size: 13 residues. V gave up 3 bases and J gave up 7 bases; unmatched junction bases: 7. Germline V gene lookup returns CDR1 SQVTM and CDR2 ANQGSEA. CDR3 bases: TGCAGCGTTGACCACAGGGCGGGGGGGACCCAGTACTTC. Translated, it gives CSVDHRAGGTQYF.

The CDR3 loop is CASSPFTSGNTIYF. In DNA, the CDR3 is TGCGCCAGCAGCCCGTTCACCTCTGGAAACACCATATATTTT. The rearrangement uses TRBV5-1 and TRBJ1-3; D gene uncertain. The CDR3 loop spans 14 amino acids. V was pared by 4 bases and J by 0 bases, with 8 bases between. Germline CDR1 SGHRS, CDR2 YFSETQ.

The V and J genes are TRBV6-5 and TRBJ2-7; D perhaps matches TRBD2 (6 bases). Germline CDR1 is MNHEY and CDR2 is SVGAGI. This CDR3 is built from 14 residues. The V end was cut by 5 bases, the J end by 7 bases, with 18 bases between. CDR3 bases: TGTGCCAGCAGTCGGACCCGCGGGGTTGGGGAGCAGTACTTC. Translation gives CASSRTRGVGEQYF.

The CDR3 is CAWSRGTGLFYGYTF. The CDR3 DNA reads as TGTGCCTGGAGTAGGGGGACAGGGCTATTTTATGGCTACACCTTC. The V call is TRBV30, the J call TRBJ1-2; 9 bases match TRBD1. CDR3 length: 15 residues. Trimming removed 2 bases from V and 5 bases from J; junction bases left unmatched: 9. CDR1 is GTSNPN and CDR2 is SVGIG in the germline V gene (reference sequence).

This clone occurred a few times. The chain carries TRBV2 and TRBJ2-4, with 8 bases that match TRBD2. With 5 bases clipped from V and 16 bases from J, the junction kept 10 bases outside the gene matches. This CDR3 comprises 12 residues. Germline CDR1 is SNHLY and CDR2 is FYNNEI. The CDR3 reads CASSTGTRHSYF. Written as DNA, the CDR3 is TGTGCCAGCAGTACCGGGACTAGACATAGTTACTTC.

The chain joins TRBV19 to TRBJ2-3, with D maybe TRBD2 (5 bases). Germline CDR1 LNHDA, CDR2 SQIVND (reference sequence). V lost 7 bases and J lost 1, with 18 bases in between. The CDR3 consists of 16 residues. CDR3: CASNPRKEGRTDTQYF. The DNA of the CDR3 is TGTGCCAGTAACCCTCGAAAAGAGGGCCGCACAGATACGCAGTATTTT. The full variable domain, with the rest looked up from reference TRBV19 and TRBJ2-3, is DGGITQSPKYLFRKEGQNVTLSCEQNLNHDAMYWYRQDPGQGLRLIYYSQIVNDFQKGDIAEGYSVSREKKESFPLTVTSAQKNPTAFYLCASNPRKEGRTDTQYFGPGTRLTVL.

The chain recombines TRBV11-3 with TRBJ2-6; TRBD1 matches 7 bases. Unmatched junction bases numbered 1, after V lost 1 base and J lost 1 base. The CDR3 is made up of 16 amino acids. Germline V CDR1 and CDR2: SGHNT, YENEEA. CDR3 sequence reads: CASSLGDSSGANVLTF. In DNA, the CDR3 is TGTGCCAGCAGCTTAGGGGACAGTTCTGGGGCCAACGTCCTGACTTTC.

V and J are TRBV7-2 and TRBJ1-2, with D possibly TRBD1 on 5 matching bases. This CDR3 is built from 15 residues. Germline V CDR1 and CDR2: SGHTA, FQGNSA. V gave up 1 base and J gave up 4 bases, with 13 bases separating them. The CDR3 bases are TGTGCCAGCAGCTTAGGTCTCGCAGGGATCTATGGCTACACCTTC. Its translation is CASSLGLAGIYGYTF.

The V gene is TRBV11-2, the J gene TRBJ2-3; a possible D gene is TRBD1 (6 bases). The ends were cut back, 0 bases at V and 4 bases at J, with 11 bases in the middle. The CDR3 extends over 15 amino acids. Per germline, CDR1 SGHAT and CDR2 FQNNGV. The CDR3 DNA sequence: TGTGCCAGCAGCTTAGACAGGGGTCGCCCAGATACGCAGTATTTT. This translates into CASSLDRGRPDTQYF.

The chain links TRBV5-1 to TRBJ2-3; 10 bases align to TRBD2. V lost 4 bases, J lost 5 bases, and 10 bases stayed unmatched. The CDR3 runs 16 residues. CDR1 is SGHRS, CDR2 YFSETQ, per germline. Written as DNA, the CDR3 is TGCGCCAGCAGCCCGGAAGCGGGAGGGCCGGTAGATACGCAGTATTTT. This codes for CASSPEAGGPVDTQYF.

This clone was recorded a few times. J is TRBJ2-7 and V is TRBV5-4; D perhaps matches TRBD1 (6 bases). The CDR3 contains 14 residues. CDR1 and CDR2 (germline): SGHNT, YYREEE (reference sequence). V shed 4 bases and J shed 3 bases, with 14 bases lying between them. DNA of the CDR3: TGTGCCAGCAGCCAGGGGAGACGCGGCTACGAGCAGTACTTC. Its translation: CASSQGRRGYEQYF.